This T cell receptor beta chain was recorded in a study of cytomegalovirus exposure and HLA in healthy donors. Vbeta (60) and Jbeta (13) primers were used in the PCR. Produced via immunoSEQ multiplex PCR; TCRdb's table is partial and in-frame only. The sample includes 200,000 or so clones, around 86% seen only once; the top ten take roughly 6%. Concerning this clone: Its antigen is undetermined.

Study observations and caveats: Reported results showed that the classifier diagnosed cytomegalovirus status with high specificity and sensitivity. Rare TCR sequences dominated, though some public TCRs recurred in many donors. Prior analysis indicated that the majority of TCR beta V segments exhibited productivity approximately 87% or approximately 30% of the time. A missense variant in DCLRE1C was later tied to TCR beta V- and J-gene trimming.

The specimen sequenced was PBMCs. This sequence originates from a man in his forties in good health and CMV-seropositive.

CDR3 sequence: CASTVNYEQYF. The CDR3 DNA reads TGTGCCAGCACGGTCAACTACGAGCAGTACTTC. The V and J genes are TRBV2 and TRBJ2-7; D gene unclear. The germline V gene has CDR1 SNHLY and CDR2 FYNNEI. Trimming took 7 bases from V and 3 from J, leaving 7 bases between them. The CDR3 runs to 11 residues.